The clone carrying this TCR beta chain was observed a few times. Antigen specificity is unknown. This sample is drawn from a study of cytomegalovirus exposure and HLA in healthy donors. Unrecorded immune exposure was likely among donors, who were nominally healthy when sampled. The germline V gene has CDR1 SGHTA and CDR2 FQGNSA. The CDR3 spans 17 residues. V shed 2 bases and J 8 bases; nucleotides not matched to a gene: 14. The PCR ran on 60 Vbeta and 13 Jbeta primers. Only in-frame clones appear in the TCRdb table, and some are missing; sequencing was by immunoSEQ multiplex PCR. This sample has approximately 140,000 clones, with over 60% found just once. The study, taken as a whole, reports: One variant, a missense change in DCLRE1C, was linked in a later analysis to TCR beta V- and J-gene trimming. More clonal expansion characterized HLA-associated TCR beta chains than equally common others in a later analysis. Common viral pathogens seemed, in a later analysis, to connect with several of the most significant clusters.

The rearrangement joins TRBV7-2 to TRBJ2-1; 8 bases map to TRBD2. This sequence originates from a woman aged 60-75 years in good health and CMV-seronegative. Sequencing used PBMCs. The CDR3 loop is CASSLSYFGRAGDEQFF. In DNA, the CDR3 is TGTGCCAGCAGCTTATCTTATTTCGGGAGGGCCGGGGATGAGCAGTTCTTC.